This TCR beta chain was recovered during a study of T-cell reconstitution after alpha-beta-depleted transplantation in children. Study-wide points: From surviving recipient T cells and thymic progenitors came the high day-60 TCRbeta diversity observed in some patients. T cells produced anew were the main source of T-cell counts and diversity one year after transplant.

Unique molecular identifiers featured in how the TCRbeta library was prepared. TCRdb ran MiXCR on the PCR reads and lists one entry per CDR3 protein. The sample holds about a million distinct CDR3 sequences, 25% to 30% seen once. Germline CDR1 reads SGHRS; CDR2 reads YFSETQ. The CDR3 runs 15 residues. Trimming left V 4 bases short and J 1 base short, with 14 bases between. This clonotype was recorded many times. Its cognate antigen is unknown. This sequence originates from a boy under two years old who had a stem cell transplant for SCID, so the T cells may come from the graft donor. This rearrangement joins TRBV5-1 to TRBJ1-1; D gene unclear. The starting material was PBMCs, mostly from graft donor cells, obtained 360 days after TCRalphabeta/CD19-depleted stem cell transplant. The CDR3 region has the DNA TGCGCCAGCAGCCTCTCCCCGACGGGGAACACTGAAGCTTTCTTT. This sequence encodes CASSLSPTGNTEAFF.